The present entry profiles one TCR beta chain with its context. Sequenced material consisted of expressed TCRB transcripts (all of the isolated RNA was reverse transcribed). The data were produced by immunoSEQ multiplex PCR, yet TCRdb's version contains in-frame clones alone and is incomplete. Of roughly 240,000 clones in the sample, about 63% are singletons; the top ten hold 0.053%. A single heparinised draw of approximately 0.11 L on average was taken per donor. The V gene's germline CDR1 is SGHTA and CDR2 FQGNSA. This CDR3 is 15 amino acids long. V was pared by 5 bases and J by 1 base, with 3 bases of the junction left unmatched. This entry belongs to a study of beta chain features in type 1 diabetes.

Sequencing was done on a sample of naive CD4+ T cells from blood. The receptor was isolated from a man aged 25-40 years in good health. The chain has TRBV7-2 and TRBJ2-3; 10 positions match TRBD2. This CDR3 is CASSAGLARTDTQYF. Written as DNA, the CDR3 is TGTGCCAGCAGCGCGGGACTAGCGCGCACAGATACGCAGTATTTT.